Below, 18 T cell receptor beta chains from the same sample are listed, as sequenced in a study of cytomegalovirus exposure and HLA in healthy donors. PCR primers comprised 60 Vbeta and 13 Jbeta primers. Method: immunoSEQ multiplex PCR; TCRdb's copy keeps in-frame clones and lacks some. The repertoire consists of fewer than 30,000 clones, with approximately 62% occurring once and the leading ten covering 42%. The sequencing sample was made of PBMCs. These receptors came from a male donor in good health and CMV-seropositive.

Worth noting for this clone: One junction end does not reproduce the germline sequence, and a read error may be involved. The genes are TRBV6-9 and TRBJ1-2; tentatively, D is TRBD1 (6 bases). CDR1 is MNHGY and CDR2 is SVAAGI in the germline V gene. The CDR3 sequence is 16 residues long. CDR3 loop: CASRYFPGESKCGYTF. The CDR3 DNA sequence: TGTGCCAGCAGGTATTTCCCAGGGGAATCTAAGTGTGGCTACACCTTC.

The genes are TRBV9 and TRBJ2-7; D is possibly TRBD1 (5 bases). Trimming shortened V by 3 bases and J by 1 base, and 11 bases separated the two germline ends. Looked up from germline, CDR1 is SGDLS and CDR2 is YYNGEE. CDR3 length: 14 residues. The CDR3 DNA reads TGTGCCAGCAGCGCCCAGACAGTATCCTACGAGCAGTACTTC. Translating it yields CASSAQTVSYEQYF.

The V and J genes are TRBV7-2 and TRBJ1-4; TRBD1 might be the D (5 bases). Germline assignment: CDR1 SGHTA and CDR2 FQGNSA. The CDR3 loop spans 14 amino acids. The V and J ends lost 1 base and 5 bases respectively, with 8 bases between them. As DNA, the CDR3 is TGTGCCAGCAGCTTAGAGCGGGGCAATGAAAAACTGTTTTTT. Translated, it gives CASSLERGNEKLFF.

The gene calls are TRBV6-5 and TRBJ1-1, with D hard to call. This CDR3 is built from 11 residues. The V and J ends lost 8 bases and 4 bases respectively, with 8 bases between them. CDR1 MNHEY and CDR2 SVGAGI come from the germline V gene. The CDR3 DNA reads as TGTGCCAGCCAAACGGTCACTGAAGCTTTCTTT. The encoded protein is CASQTVTEAFF.

This clone has just a few counts. The CDR3, as DNA: TGTGCCAGCAGTGATCGCGGGAGTATAGATACGCAGTATTTT. Translated, it gives CASSDRGSIDTQYF. The V call is TRBV6-4, the J call TRBJ2-3, with 7 positions matching TRBD2. V was clipped by 3 bases and J by 5 bases; unmatched bases: 5. This CDR3 has 14 residues. CDR1 and CDR2 from the germline V gene are MRHNA and SNTAGT.

Of note for this clone: Other DNA variants within this sample encode the same CDR3. The rearrangement joins TRBV14 to TRBJ1-1, with D possibly TRBD1 on 6 matching bases. The CDR3 contains 14 residues. V shed 6 bases and J shed 7 bases, with 18 bases lying between them. Germline lookup yields CDR1 SGHDN and CDR2 FVKESK. CDR3 in DNA: TGTGCCAGCAGACCACAACAGGGATGGGGTGAAGCTTTCTTT. Protein product: CASRPQQGWGEAFF.

The chain employs TRBV5-6 and TRBJ1-3; D might be TRBD1 (6 bases). Germline assignment: CDR1 SGHDT and CDR2 YYEEEE. Trimming left V 0 bases short and J 0 bases short, with 7 bases between. The length of the CDR3 is 15 residues. CDR3 residues: CASSLVGGSGNTIYF. The CDR3 region has the DNA TGTGCCAGCAGCTTGGTAGGGGGCTCTGGAAACACCATATATTTT. The full variable domain, with the rest looked up from reference TRBV5-6 and TRBJ1-3, is DAGVTQSPTHLIKTRGQQVTLRCSPKSGHDTVSWYQQALGQGPQFIFQYYEEEERQRGNFPDRFSGHQFPNYSSELNVNALLLGDSALYLCASSLVGGSGNTIYFGEGSWLTVV.

The rearrangement uses TRBV5-6 and TRBJ1-1; 8 nucleotides line up with TRBD1. The CDR3 spans 13 residues. V shed 4 bases and J 4 bases; nucleotides not matched to a gene: 3. Germline V CDR1 and CDR2: SGHDT, YYEEEE. The CDR3: CASSRTGGTEAFF. The CDR3, as DNA: TGTGCCAGCAGCCGTACAGGGGGCACTGAAGCTTTCTTT.

The chain recombines TRBV5-6 with TRBJ1-1; D gene uncertain. Germline V CDR1 and CDR2: SGHDT, YYEEEE. With 3 bases removed from V and 4 bases from J, the gap between germline ends came to 4 bases. The CDR3 extends over 11 amino acids. In nucleotides, the CDR3 is TGTGCCAGCAGCTCTTTCACTGAAGCTTTCTTT. It yields the protein CASSSFTEAFF.

This chain joins TRBV5-1 and TRBJ2-3; 7 nucleotides match TRBD2. V trimming: 4 bases; J trimming: 4 bases; junction bases outside the gene matches: 15. This CDR3 is 17 amino acids long. CDR1 is SGHRS and CDR2 is YFSETQ in the germline V gene. DNA of the CDR3: TGCGCCAGCAGCCTTCTTAGCGGGTATAAGGGTGCAGATACGCAGTATTTT. It codes for CASSLLSGYKGADTQYF.

The V call is TRBV5-6, the J call TRBJ2-7; 7 bases line up with TRBD1. CDR1 SGHDT and CDR2 YYEEEE come from the germline V gene. V trimming: 4 bases; J trimming: 2 bases; junction bases outside the gene matches: 12. CDR3 length equals 16 residues. CDR3 sequence reads: CASSAPGGQGAYEQYF. The DNA of the CDR3 is TGTGCCAGCAGCGCCCCCGGTGGGCAGGGGGCCTACGAGCAGTACTTC.

The rearrangement uses TRBV6-4 and TRBJ1-1, with 8 bases matching TRBD1. CDR3 size: 14 residues. Germline assignment: CDR1 MRHNA and CDR2 SNTAGT. V trimming: 4 bases; J trimming: 0 bases; junction bases outside the gene matches: 1. CDR3 residues: CASSAGGMNTEAFF. The DNA of the CDR3 is TGTGCCAGCAGTGCAGGGGGCATGAACACTGAAGCTTTCTTT.

This clone has a handful of counts. The gene calls are TRBV7-9 and TRBJ2-1; tentative D call: TRBD2 (5 bases). Germline CDR1 is SEHNR and CDR2 is FQNEAQ (reference sequence). V was clipped by 5 bases and J by 8 bases, with 16 bases between them. The CDR3 runs to 14 residues. The CDR3 region is CASSKGIGVDEQFF. Here the CDR3 DNA reads TGTGCCAGCAGCAAAGGGATCGGGGTCGATGAGCAGTTCTTC.

The chain employs TRBV6-1 and TRBJ2-2, with D possibly being TRBD2 (6 bases). The CDR3 contains 16 residues. The germline V and J ends were trimmed by 1 base and 4 bases, with 13 bases remaining between them. Germline assignment: CDR1 MNHNS and CDR2 SASEGT. The CDR3 loop is CASSEGRGRSTGELFF. The CDR3 DNA reads as TGTGCCAGCAGTGAAGGGCGGGGCCGCTCCACCGGGGAGCTGTTTTTT.

This clone has a single count. This sequence joins TRBV7-9 and TRBJ1-1; the D gene is possibly TRBD1 (6 bases). The V gene lost 5 bases and the J gene lost 1 base, with 14 bases spanning the gap. Germline V gene data show CDR1 as SEHNR and CDR2 as FQNEAQ (reference sequence). This CDR3 comprises 15 residues. CDR3: CASSLQGSWNTEAFF. The CDR3, as DNA: TGTGCCAGCAGCCTGCAGGGGAGTTGGAACACTGAAGCTTTCTTT.

V is TRBV28 and J is TRBJ2-7; a possible D gene is TRBD1 (5 bases). The CDR3 has 14 amino acids. The V and J ends lost 5 bases and 3 bases respectively, with 14 bases between them. Germline V gene lookup returns CDR1 MDHEN and CDR2 SYDVKM. CDR3 bases: TGTGCCAGCAGTCTCCGACAGATTGTCTACGAGCAGTACTTC. It yields the protein CASSLRQIVYEQYF.

This chain joins TRBV5-1 and TRBJ2-3, with 12 nucleotides matching TRBD2. The CDR3 totals 16 residues. The junction had 4 bases not matched to a gene; V was cut back by 4 bases and J by 1 base. The germline V gene has CDR1 SGHRS and CDR2 YFSETQ. Written as DNA, the CDR3 is TGCGCCAGCAGCAATCGACTAGCGGGAGGCACAGATACGCAGTATTTT. This sequence encodes CASSNRLAGGTDTQYF. Together with reference TRBV5-1 and TRBJ2-3, the CDR3 gives the full variable domain: KAGVTQTPRYLIKTRGQQVTLSCSPISGHRSVSWYQQTPGQGLQFLFEYFSETQRNKGNFPGRFSGRQFSNSRSEMNVSTLELGDSALYLCASSNRLAGGTDTQYFGPGTRLTVL.

The V gene is TRBV14, the J gene TRBJ1-2; a possible D gene is TRBD1 (5 bases). Looked up from germline, CDR1 is SGHDN and CDR2 is FVKESK. The CDR3 is 14 residues long. Between the trimmed V and J ends, which lost 1 base and 8 bases, there was a span of 14 bases. CDR3 region: CASSQVIGRGGYTF. As DNA, the CDR3 is TGTGCCAGCAGCCAAGTAATCGGGCGGGGCGGCTACACCTTC.